The 10 T cell receptor beta chains presented below share a single source sample, sequenced in a study of T cell responses to AZD1222 COVID-19 vaccine. The method was immunoSEQ multiplex PCR; TCRdb's version includes in-frame clones alone and lacks a portion of them. The sample has just under 90,000 clones, over 75% seen once. The sample here was peripheral blood, taken on day 0 of AZD1222 vaccination. These receptors originate from an adult in good health.

J is TRBJ1-3 and V is TRBV5-1; 7 bases are shared with TRBD1. There are 15 residues in the CDR3. V lost 2 bases and J lost 4; bases outside the gene matches: 6. Germline CDR1 and CDR2: SGHRS and YFSETQ. In nucleotides, the CDR3 is TGCGCCAGCAGCTTCAGCCCGACAGGGGGAAACACCATATATTTT. Translation: CASSFSPTGGNTIYF.

This chain joins TRBV19 and TRBJ2-7, with 10 bases that match TRBD1. V dropped 1 base and J dropped 3; count of bases not matched to a gene: 6. Per germline, CDR1 LNHDA and CDR2 SQIVND (reference sequence). The CDR3 contains 16 residues. The CDR3 DNA is TGTGCCAGTAGTATAGCCGTGACAGGGGGCTTCTACGAGCAGTACTTC. Translated, it gives CASSIAVTGGFYEQYF. The full variable domain, completed using reference TRBV19 and TRBJ2-7, is DGGITQSPKYLFRKEGQNVTLSCEQNLNHDAMYWYRQDPGQGLRLIYYSQIVNDFQKGDIAEGYSVSREKKESFPLTVTSAQKNPTAFYLCASSIAVTGGFYEQYFGPGTRLTVT.

V and J are TRBV6-5 and TRBJ2-1; 8 bases map to TRBD2. The length of the CDR3 is 15 residues. CDR1 and CDR2 from the germline V gene are MNHEY and SVGAGI. The V and J ends lost 6 bases and 5 bases, in that order; junction bases with no gene match: 9. As DNA, the CDR3 is TGTGCCAGCAGCGTTAAAGCGGGAGAGAACAATGAGCAGTTCTTC. Translating gives CASSVKAGENNEQFF.

The gene calls are TRBV28 and TRBJ2-7, with TRBD1 as a possible D gene (6 bases). The germline CDR1 and CDR2 sequences are MDHEN and SYDVKM. V lost 6 bases, J lost 7 bases, and 16 bases lay in between. The CDR3 is made up of 13 amino acids. For the CDR3, the DNA is TGTGCCAGCAGCCCAGGACAGTCAGCAGAGCAGTACTTC. Translating gives CASSPGQSAEQYF.

The V call is TRBV6-5, the J call TRBJ1-5; D perhaps matches TRBD1 (6 bases). This CDR3 spans 13 amino acids. Germline V gives CDR1 MNHEY, CDR2 SVGAGI. Between the trimmed V and J ends, which lost 5 bases and 5 bases, there was a span of 10 bases. The CDR3 sequence: CASSTDSHQPQHF. DNA for the CDR3: TGTGCCAGCAGTACGGACAGCCATCAGCCCCAGCATTTT.

The chain joins TRBV6-1 to TRBJ1-5, with 7 bases lining up with TRBD1. From germline, CDR1 is MNHNS and CDR2 SASEGT. CDR3 length: 17 residues. V lost 0 bases to trimming and J lost 4 bases; unmatched junction nucleotides: 9. The CDR3 spells CASSEALQGVRNQPQHF. In DNA form, the CDR3 reads TGTGCCAGCAGTGAAGCGCTTCAGGGGGTGCGGAATCAGCCCCAGCATTTT.

This clone was observed a single time. The gene calls are TRBV6-5 and TRBJ1-2; unclear D gene. The CDR3 spans 11 residues. Germline V gives CDR1 MNHEY, CDR2 SVGAGI. V was trimmed by 2 bases and J by 6 bases, leaving 4 bases between them. In DNA, the CDR3 is TGTGCCAGCAGTTACAGGGATGGCTACACCTTC. Residues: CASSYRDGYTF.

The rearrangement uses TRBV2 and TRBJ2-1; no definite D call. Germline CDR1 is SNHLY and CDR2 is FYNNEI. Trimming shortened V by 1 base and J by 9 bases, and 10 bases separated the two germline ends. The CDR3 consists of 13 residues. The CDR3 is CASSEGPWGEQFF. CDR3 bases: TGTGCCAGCAGTGAAGGTCCCTGGGGTGAGCAGTTCTTC.

This chain connects TRBV6-2 or TRBV6-3 to TRBJ2-7, with 7 positions matching TRBD2. Germline lookup yields CDR1 MNHEY and CDR2 SVGEGT. This CDR3 region has 14 residues. Losses at the gene ends were 6 bases for V and 5 bases for J; bases not matched to a gene: 10. In DNA form, the CDR3 reads TGTGCCAGCAGCCACCCTGGCGGGAGCCACGAGCAGTACTTC. Residues: CASSHPGGSHEQYF.

This chain links TRBV28 with TRBJ1-5, with unresolved D. There are 15 residues in the CDR3. Trimming left V 1 base short and J 7 bases short, with 14 bases between. Germline V CDR1 and CDR2: MDHEN, SYDVKM. The CDR3 reads CASSLYSGPEQPQHF. The CDR3 region has the DNA TGTGCCAGCAGTTTATATTCAGGTCCAGAGCAGCCCCAGCATTTT.